This record covers a single T cell receptor beta chain. The antigen it recognizes is unknown. No qualities accompany the bases; no much larger clone lies one base away. This specimen comes from a study of blood T cell repertoires in COVID-19 (dated by TCRdb to the early 2020s). For context, the study as a whole: Samples from collaborators originated in the United States, Italy and Spain and spanned both the acute and convalescent phases of COVID-19. The prospective study material was composed of cDNA or gDNA derived from T cells, B-cell-depleted T cells, or PBMCs. The dataset comprised deeply sampled blood TCRbeta repertoires from subjects exposed to, actively infected with, or recovered from COVID-19. The repertoires were made available in a free public database intended to serve as a resource for research on the immune response to SARS-CoV-2. Samples were obtained from the ongoing ImmuneRACE study (first 160 participants) and from over 1,000 subjects provided by 6 global collaborators. A de-identified subject ID, COVID-19 status, age in years and sex were almost always included in the sample metadata. Where HLA class I and class II types were available, the types were taken from metadata supplied by the sample provider, not from assay-based typing. Overall study outcomes, separate from this receptor: Clinical and demographic metadata were provided uncurated, with the amount varying by source and participant.

Each collaborating institution followed its own protocols to collect whole blood in K2EDTA tubes. For TCRbeta analysis, collaborator samples were shipped as frozen whole blood, as isolated PBMCs, or as DNA extracted from either sample type. TCRbeta CDR3 regions were amplified from genomic DNA using the immunoSEQ Assay, a bias-controlled multiplex PCR. In the paper's pipeline: Nucleated cell counts per sample were estimated from amplification of reference gene primers within the assay. To quantify the absolute abundance of each unique TCRbeta CDR3 rearrangement, sequence reads were collapsed and filtered. For each sample, productive Simpson clonality was calculated as the square root of Simpson's diversity index over productive rearrangements. Entries here come from immuneACCESS through TCRdb and include only in-frame sequences with V and J called. Some clones fail to appear in such tables; in the studies checked, an unresolved V gene covers under half of the shortfall, and the cause of the remainder is unknown. That table supplies the V and J calls and clone size; D and trimming were determined from the DNA. For this sample the table gives around 110,000 clones, of which around 83% were detected only once. The ten most abundant clones make up approximately 1.5% of the sample.

Specimen: peripheral blood. The receptor was isolated from a man aged 35-49 years with acute or convalescent COVID-19.

The DNA sequence is given as TGTGCCAGCAGCTTAGAGTGGACAGACAATGAGCAGTTCTTC. It specifies CASSLEWTDNEQFF. The chain links TRBV11-3 with TRBJ2-1; the D segment could be TRBD1, given 6 matching bases. Trimming costs V 0 bases and J 5 bases, and their ends lie 8 bases apart. According to the germline V gene, CDR1 reads SGHNT and CDR2 reads YENEEA. Spanning cysteine to phenylalanine, the CDR3 consists of 14 amino acids. Here the CDR3 DNA is all that survives: 42 bases in frame from base 1.